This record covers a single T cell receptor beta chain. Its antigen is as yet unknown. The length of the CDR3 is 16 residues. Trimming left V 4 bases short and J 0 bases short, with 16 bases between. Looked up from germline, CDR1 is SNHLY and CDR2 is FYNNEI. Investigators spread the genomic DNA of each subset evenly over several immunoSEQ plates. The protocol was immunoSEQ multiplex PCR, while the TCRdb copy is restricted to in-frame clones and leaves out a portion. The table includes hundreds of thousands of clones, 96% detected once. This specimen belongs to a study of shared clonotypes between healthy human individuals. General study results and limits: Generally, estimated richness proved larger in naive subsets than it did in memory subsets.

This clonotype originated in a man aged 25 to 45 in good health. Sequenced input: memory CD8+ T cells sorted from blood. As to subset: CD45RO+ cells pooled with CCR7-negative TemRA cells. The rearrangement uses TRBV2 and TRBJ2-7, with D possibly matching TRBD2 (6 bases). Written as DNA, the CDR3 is TGTGCCAGCAGTGTAGCCCGTAGCGGTAGCTCCTACGAGCAGTACTTC. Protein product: CASSVARSGSSYEQYF.